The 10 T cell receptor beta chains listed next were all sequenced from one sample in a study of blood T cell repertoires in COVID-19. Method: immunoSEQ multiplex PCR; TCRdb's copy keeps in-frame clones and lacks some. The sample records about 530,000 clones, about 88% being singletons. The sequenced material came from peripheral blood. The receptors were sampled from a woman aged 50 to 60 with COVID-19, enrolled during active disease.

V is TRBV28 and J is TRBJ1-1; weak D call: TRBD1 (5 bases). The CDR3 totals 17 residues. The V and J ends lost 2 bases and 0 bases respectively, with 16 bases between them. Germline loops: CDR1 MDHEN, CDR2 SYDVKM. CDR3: CASSLIIGGGMNTEAFF. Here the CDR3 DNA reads TGTGCCAGCAGTTTAATTATCGGGGGTGGAATGAACACTGAAGCTTTCTTT.

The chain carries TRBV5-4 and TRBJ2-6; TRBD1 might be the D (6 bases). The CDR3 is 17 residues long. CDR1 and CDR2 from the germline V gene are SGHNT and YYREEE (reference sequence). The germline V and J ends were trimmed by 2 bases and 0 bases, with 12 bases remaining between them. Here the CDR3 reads CASSFGQMSSGANVLTF. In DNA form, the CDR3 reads TGTGCCAGCAGCTTCGGACAGATGAGCTCTGGGGCCAACGTCCTGACTTTC.

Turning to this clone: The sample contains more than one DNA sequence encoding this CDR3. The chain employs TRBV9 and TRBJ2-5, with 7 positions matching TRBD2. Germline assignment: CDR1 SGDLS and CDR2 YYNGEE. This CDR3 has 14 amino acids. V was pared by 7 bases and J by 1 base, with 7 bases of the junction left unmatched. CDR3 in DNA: TGTGCCAGCTCTGTTGGGACTACCCAAGAGACCCAGTACTTC. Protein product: CASSVGTTQETQYF. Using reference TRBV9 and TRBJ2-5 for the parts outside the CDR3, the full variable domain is DSGVTQTPKHLITATGQRVTLRCSPRSGDLSVYWYQQSLDQGLQFLIQYYNGEERAKGNILERFSAQQFPDLHSELNLSSLELGDSALYFCASSVGTTQETQYFGPGTRLLVL.

In nucleotides, the CDR3 is TGTGCCAGCAGCCAAGAGGGAGGCGAAAAACTGTTTTTT. Residues: CASSQEGGEKLFF. The chain has TRBV3-1 (or the pseudogene TRBV3-2) and TRBJ1-4; no clear D gene. CDR3 length: 13 residues. Germline-derived CDR1 and CDR2 are LGHDT and YNNKEL (reference sequence). Trimming took off 0 bases at V and 8 bases at J, with 7 bases between the two ends.

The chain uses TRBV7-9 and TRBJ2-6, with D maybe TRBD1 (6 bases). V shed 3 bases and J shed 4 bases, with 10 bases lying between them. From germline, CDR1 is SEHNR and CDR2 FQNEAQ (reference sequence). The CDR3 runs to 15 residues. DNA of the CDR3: TGTGCCAGCAGCTTCAGGGGAGCCGGGGCCAACGTCCTGACTTTC. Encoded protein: CASSFRGAGANVLTF.

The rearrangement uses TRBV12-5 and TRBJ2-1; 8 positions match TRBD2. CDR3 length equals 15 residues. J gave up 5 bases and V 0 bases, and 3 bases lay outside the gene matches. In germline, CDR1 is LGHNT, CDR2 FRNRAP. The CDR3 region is CASGLVGAGDNEQFF. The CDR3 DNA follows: TGTGCTAGTGGTTTGGTAGGAGCGGGGGACAATGAGCAGTTCTTC.

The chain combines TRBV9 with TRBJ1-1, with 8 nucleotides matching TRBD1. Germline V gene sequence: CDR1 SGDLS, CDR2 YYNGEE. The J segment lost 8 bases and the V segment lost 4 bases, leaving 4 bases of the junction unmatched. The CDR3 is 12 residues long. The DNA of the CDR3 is TGTGCCAGCAGCACTTGGACAGGGGAAGCTTTCTTT. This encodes CASSTWTGEAFF.

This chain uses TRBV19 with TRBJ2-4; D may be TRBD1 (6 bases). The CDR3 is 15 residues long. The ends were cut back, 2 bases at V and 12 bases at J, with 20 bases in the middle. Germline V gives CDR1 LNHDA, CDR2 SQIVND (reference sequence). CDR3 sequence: CASSIRITGTMPQYF. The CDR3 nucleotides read TGTGCCAGTAGTATAAGAATAACAGGGACGATGCCTCAGTACTTC.

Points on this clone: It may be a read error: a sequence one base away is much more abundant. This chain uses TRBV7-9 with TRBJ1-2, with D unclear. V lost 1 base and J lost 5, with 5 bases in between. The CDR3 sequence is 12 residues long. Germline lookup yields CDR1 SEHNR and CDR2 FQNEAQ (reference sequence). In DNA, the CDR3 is TGTGCCAGCAGCTTAGGGGAGTATGGCTACACCTTC. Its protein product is CASSLGEYGYTF.

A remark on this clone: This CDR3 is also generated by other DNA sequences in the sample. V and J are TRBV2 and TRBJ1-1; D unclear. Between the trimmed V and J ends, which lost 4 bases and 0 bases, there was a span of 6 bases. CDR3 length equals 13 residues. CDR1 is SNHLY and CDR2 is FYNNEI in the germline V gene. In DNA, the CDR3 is TGTGCCAGCAGTGGAGGGATGAACACTGAAGCTTTCTTT. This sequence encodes CASSGGMNTEAFF.